This T cell receptor beta chain derives from a study of control samples from healthy donors and cancer patients. CDR1 is MDHEN and CDR2 is SYDVKM in the germline V gene. With 7 bases removed from V and 0 bases from J, the gap between germline ends came to 7 bases. This CDR3 is 12 amino acids long. TCRdb's table, derived via immunoSEQ multiplex PCR, lists solely in-frame clones and lacks some. The data show under 450,000 clones, 90% seen once. As to this clone: Other DNA sequences in the same sample also yield this CDR3.

The chain recombines TRBV28 with TRBJ2-7; D gene uncertain. The specimen was PBMCs. The source is a man in his forties with head and neck cancer. CDR3 nucleotide sequence: TGTGCCAGCACCCCGAGCTCCTACGAGCAGTACTTC. Translation: CASTPSSYEQYF.